Shown below are 31 T cell receptor beta chains from a single sample sequenced in a study of T cells in Graves' hyperthyroidism and ophthalmopathy. Researchers took RNA transcripts and amplified the TCR beta CDR3 regions from them. The primer set for the first-round RT-PCR of the TCR CDR3 was HTBI. TCRdb recomputed calls from the multiplex PCR reads with MiXCR, one row per CDR3 protein. Among 500,000 to 600,000 distinct CDR3 sequences listed, about 20% were seen once. The sequenced sample was blood. Source of these receptors: a middle-aged man with Graves' ophthalmopathy.

In its sample, this clonotype was seen many times. V is TRBV7-3 and J is TRBJ2-1, with TRBD2 identical over 10 bases. The germline gives CDR1 SGHTA, CDR2 FQGTGA. This CDR3 comprises 18 residues. With 3 bases clipped from V and 7 bases from J, the junction kept 15 bases outside the gene matches. CDR3 region: CASSLSGSGRSTWNEQFF. DNA for the CDR3: TGTGCCAGCAGCTTGTCGGGTAGCGGGAGGTCGACTTGGAATGAGCAGTTCTTC. Looking up the rest from reference TRBV7-3 and TRBJ2-1 gives the full variable domain: GAGVSQTPSNKVTEKGKYVELRCDPISGHTALYWYRQSLGQGPEFLIYFQGTGAADDSGLPNDRFFAVRPEGSVSTLKIQRTERGDSAVYLCASSLSGSGRSTWNEQFFGPGTRLTVL.

CDR3 in amino acids: CASSRTVSDTQYF. The CDR3 coding sequence is TGTGCCAGCAGTAGGACAGTCTCAGATACGCAGTATTTT. V and J are TRBV6-1 and TRBJ2-3, with D perhaps TRBD1 (6 bases). CDR1 and CDR2 (germline): MNHNS, SASEGT. The CDR3 length is 13 residues. V dropped 5 bases and J dropped 4 bases, with 10 bases sitting between them.

This clonotype was observed a handful of times. CDR3 in DNA: TGTGCCAGCAGCTCCCCGCCGAGGGGTAGCGGGAGACTGGCCTACGAGCAGTACTTC. Protein sequence: CASSSPPRGSGRLAYEQYF. This chain links TRBV7-9 with TRBJ2-7; 9 nucleotides align to TRBD2. The CDR3 extends over 19 amino acids. Trimming at V came to 4 bases and at J to 2 bases, leaving 18 bases not matched to a gene. Germline values: CDR1 SEHNR, CDR2 FQNEAQ (reference sequence).

The chain combines TRBV29-1 with TRBJ2-1; 8 nucleotides match TRBD1. This CDR3 is 15 amino acids long. With V trimmed by 1 base and J by 8 bases, 10 bases remained unmatched. The germline CDR1 and CDR2 sequences are SQVTM and ANQGSEA. Written as DNA, the CDR3 is TGCAGCGTTGAAGGCGCCAGGGGGCGAGGATATGAGCAGTTCTTC. Its protein is CSVEGARGRGYEQFF.

This clonotype was picked up a small number of times. The J gene is TRBJ2-2, the V gene TRBV29-1; 8 bases are a match to TRBD2. This CDR3 is 16 amino acids long. The V segment lost 7 bases and the J segment 5 bases; nucleotides outside the gene matches: 15. Germline V gene sequence: CDR1 SQVTM, CDR2 ANQGSEA. Here the CDR3 reads CSAITGAGEWTGELFF. CDR3 nucleotides: TGCAGCGCCATAACAGGAGCGGGAGAATGGACCGGGGAGCTGTTTTTT.

This rearrangement joins TRBV19 to TRBJ1-4, with a possible D match to TRBD1 (6 bases). The CDR3 consists of 13 residues. V lost 7 bases and J 2 bases, leaving 8 bases between the germline ends. Germline-derived CDR1 and CDR2 are LNHDA and SQIVND (reference sequence). The CDR3 sequence: CASTRGTNEKLFF. The CDR3, as DNA: TGTGCCAGTACCAGGGGCACTAATGAAAAACTGTTTTTT.

This clonotype has just a few counts. V gene TRBV29-1 combines with J gene TRBJ1-2; 11 bases are shared with TRBD1. With 4 bases clipped from V and 8 bases from J, the junction kept 6 bases outside the gene matches. CDR1 is SQVTM, CDR2 ANQGSEA, per germline. This CDR3 has 13 residues. The CDR3 is CSVGGQGELGYTF. In nucleotides, the CDR3 is TGCAGCGTTGGGGGACAGGGGGAACTCGGCTACACCTTC.

As for this clonotype: One base away lies a much larger clone, so this may be a sequencing read error. The chain carries TRBV10-3 and TRBJ2-7, with D perhaps matching TRBD1 (7 bases). Germline CDR1 ENHRY, CDR2 SYGVKD. V lost 7 bases and J lost 4, with 11 bases in between. This CDR3 region has 12 residues. The CDR3 here is CAIKAGGYEQYF. The CDR3 DNA follows: TGTGCCATCAAGGCAGGGGGGTACGAGCAGTACTTC.

There are many counts of this clonotype. V usage is TRBV6-1 and J usage is TRBJ2-7; perhaps TRBD2 as D (5 bases). Germline V gives CDR1 MNHNS, CDR2 SASEGT. This CDR3 comprises 15 residues. The V end lost 4 bases, the J end lost 3 bases, and 16 bases lay between the germline ends. CDR3 in DNA: TGTGCCAGCAGTGTCCGGCCGAGGGCGGACTACGAGCAGTACTTC. Its protein is CASSVRPRADYEQYF.

The rearrangement uses TRBV27 and TRBJ1-2; 7 bases line up with TRBD1. Germline V gene lookup returns CDR1 MNHEY and CDR2 SMNVEV (reference sequence). V gave up 6 bases and J gave up 5 bases; unmatched junction bases: 6. The CDR3 is 13 residues long. Here the CDR3 DNA reads TGTGCCAGCAGCAGGGGACAGACGTATGGCTACACCTTC. Protein: CASSRGQTYGYTF.

This clonotype has just a few counts. The chain employs TRBV5-8 and TRBJ2-7; the D is unclear. Deletions cut 5 bases from V and 2 bases from J, with 5 bases between. The CDR3 contains 11 residues. Germline V gene sequence: CDR1 SGHTS, CDR2 YDEGEE. Here the CDR3 reads CASRLAYEQYF. The CDR3 DNA reads TGTGCCAGCAGGCTTGCCTACGAGCAGTACTTC.

About this clonotype: A much larger clone is a single base away; this may be a read error. The chain joins TRBV7-9 to TRBJ2-1, with 7 bases aligning to TRBD2. The CDR3 sequence is 13 residues long. The germline V gene encodes CDR1 SEHNR and CDR2 FQNEAQ (reference sequence). With V trimmed by 11 bases and J by 2 bases, 6 bases remained unmatched. CDR3 coding DNA: TGTGCCGTATTGGCGGGAGCCTACAATGAGCAGTTCTTC. Protein product: CAVLAGAYNEQFF.

The chain links TRBV20-1 to TRBJ1-2, with 7 bases fitting TRBD1. The trim removed 2 bases at V and 4 bases at J, leaving 10 bases unmatched. CDR1 and CDR2 (germline): DFQATT, SNEGSKA (reference sequence). There are 15 residues in the CDR3. CDR3 DNA: TGCAGTGCTAGACCCCACGGGACAGTGACCTATGGCTACACCTTC. The encoded protein is CSARPHGTVTYGYTF.

This clonotype was detected a few times. The chain joins TRBV5-4 to TRBJ2-3; 14 bases are shared with TRBD2. The CDR3 length is 15 residues. Germline V gene sequence: CDR1 SGHNT, CDR2 YYREEE (reference sequence). Losses at the gene ends were 6 bases for V and 6 bases for J; bases not matched to a gene: 6. Here the CDR3 reads CASMGLAGDPDTQYF. The CDR3 DNA reads TGTGCCAGCATGGGACTAGCGGGAGATCCGGATACGCAGTATTTT.

This clonotype was recorded many times. The chain combines TRBV7-2 with TRBJ2-3; D may be TRBD2 (5 bases). The CDR3 is made up of 15 amino acids. Germline V gene lookup returns CDR1 SGHTA and CDR2 FQGNSA. V dropped 3 bases and J dropped 0 bases, with 10 bases sitting between them. CDR3 sequence: CASSFFGESTDTQYF. The DNA of the CDR3 is TGTGCCAGCAGCTTCTTTGGGGAGAGCACAGATACGCAGTATTTT.

J is TRBJ2-3 and V is TRBV6-2 or TRBV6-3; D is undetermined. Germline lookup yields CDR1 MNHEY and CDR2 SVGEGT. V gave up 6 bases and J gave up 6 bases, with 25 bases separating them. This CDR3 comprises 17 residues. The CDR3 region is CASSPTTLGSSSDTQYF. The CDR3 DNA is TGTGCCAGCAGCCCCACAACCCTAGGTTCTAGTTCCGATACGCAGTATTTT.

There are a few counts of this clonotype. The J gene is TRBJ2-1, the V gene TRBV13; 9 bases fit TRBD2. Trimming cost V 0 bases and J 7 bases; bases outside gene matches: 7. The CDR3 has 16 amino acids. Germline CDR1 and CDR2: PRHDT and FYEKMQ (reference sequence). The CDR3 DNA sequence: TGTGCCAGCAGCTTAGGCCAGGCGGGAGGGACGAATGAGCAGTTCTTC. Translated, it gives CASSLGQAGGTNEQFF.

This clonotype was detected many times. This sequence joins TRBV5-1 and TRBJ2-3, with D possibly TRBD1 on 6 matching bases. Per germline, CDR1 SGHRS and CDR2 YFSETQ. This CDR3 spans 13 amino acids. Trimming removed 4 bases at V and 6 bases at J, with 12 bases between. CDR3 sequence: CASSTGHSDTQYF. The CDR3 nucleotides are TGCGCCAGCAGCACAGGGCATAGCGATACGCAGTATTTT.

Only a few counts were recorded for this clonotype. The J gene is TRBJ2-5, the V gene TRBV11-1; tentatively, D is TRBD1 (6 bases). CDR1 is SGHAT and CDR2 is FQDESV in the germline V gene (reference sequence). V lost 3 bases and J lost 1, with 12 bases in between. This CDR3 contains 15 residues. The CDR3 nucleotides are TGTGCCAGCAGCTTTAACGAGGGGGTCCAAGAGACCCAGTACTTC. It codes for CASSFNEGVQETQYF.

The sample holds many counts of this clonotype. This chain connects TRBV12-3 or TRBV12-4 to TRBJ1-6; D possibly corresponds to TRBD1 (5 bases). The CDR3 spans 14 residues. Deletions cut 4 bases from V and 3 bases from J, with 7 bases between. CDR3: CASSSRDYNSPLHF. The DNA for the CDR3 is TGTGCCAGCAGTTCCAGGGACTATAATTCACCCCTCCACTTT.

This clonotype was seen a handful of times. The chain couples TRBV4-2 to TRBJ2-7, with D unresolved. V lost 0 bases and J 1 base, leaving 7 bases between the germline ends. Per germline, CDR1 LGHNA and CDR2 YNFKEQ. CDR3 size: 14 residues. The CDR3 is CASSQEERSYEQYF. The CDR3 coding sequence is TGTGCCAGCAGCCAAGAGGAGAGATCCTACGAGCAGTACTTC.

Concerning this clonotype: One junction end disagrees with the germline gene, perhaps due to a read error. The CDR3 nucleotides are TGTGCCAGCCCGGGGGGCTGGACAGTCATCTTC. Translation: CASPGGWTVIF. The V gene is TRBV5-4, the J gene TRBJ2-1; D possibly corresponds to TRBD2 (7 bases). The CDR3 loop spans 11 amino acids. Germline loops: CDR1 SGHNT, CDR2 YYREEE (reference sequence).

In its sample, this clonotype was seen a few times. The chain couples TRBV7-3 to TRBJ1-5; 10 bases line up with TRBD1. Germline V gene lookup returns CDR1 SGHTA and CDR2 FQGTGA. This CDR3 region has 15 residues. Trimming took 5 bases from V and 5 from J; bases not matched to a gene: 6. CDR3 coding DNA: TGTGCCAGCAGCGCTGGGACAGGGGTTGATCAGCCCCAGCATTTT. The encoded protein is CASSAGTGVDQPQHF.

The table lists this clonotype with many counts. The chain uses TRBV28 and TRBJ1-5; tentative D call: TRBD1 (6 bases). CDR1 is MDHEN and CDR2 is SYDVKM in the germline V gene. The CDR3 covers 16 residues. V was shortened by 3 bases and J by 0 bases, with 12 bases between the two germline ends. The CDR3 region has the DNA TGTGCCAGCAGTTTTCGAGGGGGTAGTAGCAATCAGCCCCAGCATTTT. Its protein is CASSFRGGSSNQPQHF.

This clonotype was found many times. This chain joins TRBV6-1 and TRBJ1-5; weak D call: TRBD1 (5 bases). Germline lookup yields CDR1 MNHNS and CDR2 SASEGT. V shed 3 bases and J shed 2 bases, with 11 bases lying between them. The CDR3 sequence is 15 residues long. CDR3 residues: CASSDTRGGNQPQHF. The CDR3 coding sequence is TGTGCCAGCAGTGATACAAGGGGCGGCAATCAGCCCCAGCATTTT.

V gene TRBV7-2 combines with J gene TRBJ2-1, with 7 positions matching TRBD2. Germline CDR1 reads SGHTA; CDR2 reads FQGNSA. The CDR3 has 15 amino acids. V lost 3 bases, J lost 6 bases, and 8 bases stayed unmatched. The CDR3 here is CASSLGRSGTNEQFF. In DNA form, the CDR3 reads TGTGCCAGCAGCTTGGGTCGAAGCGGGACCAATGAGCAGTTCTTC.

This clonotype was observed at least ten times. This rearrangement joins TRBV15 to TRBJ2-1; weak D call: TRBD1 (6 bases). This CDR3 spans 15 amino acids. Trimming removed 0 bases at V and 2 bases at J, with 8 bases between. CDR1 LNHNV and CDR2 YYDKDF come from the germline V gene (reference sequence). The CDR3 here is CATSRDPGAYNEQFF. CDR3 sequence (DNA): TGTGCCACCAGCAGAGATCCAGGGGCCTACAATGAGCAGTTCTTC.

This clonotype was observed once. The CDR3 protein is CASSSSTVGYEKLFF. In DNA form, the CDR3 reads TGTGCCAGTAGTTCTTCCACCGTCGGTTATGAAAAACTGTTTTTT. J is TRBJ1-4 and V is TRBV19, with D hard to call. Germline CDR1 and CDR2: LNHDA and SQIVND (reference sequence). This CDR3 is 15 amino acids long. The V and J ends lost 5 bases and 6 bases respectively, with 16 bases between them.

This clonotype was seen more than once but under ten times. This sequence joins TRBV20-1 and TRBJ1-2; D may be TRBD1 (5 bases). Trimming removed 1 base at V and 8 bases at J, with 8 bases between. The CDR3 loop spans 11 amino acids. The V gene's germline CDR1 is DFQATT and CDR2 SNEGSKA (reference sequence). The DNA of the CDR3 is TGCAGTGCTAGAGTCAGGGACGGCTACACCTTC. It encodes CSARVRDGYTF.

Only a few counts were recorded for this clonotype. The rearrangement links TRBV14 to TRBJ2-7, with D possibly matching TRBD2 (6 bases). V lost 0 bases to trimming and J lost 12 bases, with 12 bases between them. This CDR3 contains 12 residues. Germline V gene lookup returns CDR1 SGHDN and CDR2 FVKESK. CDR3: CASSQDPRRVYF. The CDR3 DNA follows: TGTGCCAGCAGCCAAGATCCTAGGAGGGTGTACTTC.

This clonotype was observed many times. J is TRBJ2-1 and V is TRBV18, with a possible D match to TRBD2 (6 bases). The CDR3 sequence is 13 residues long. Trimming cost V 5 bases and J 4 bases, with 9 bases left between them. Germline V gene sequence: CDR1 KGHSH, CDR2 LQKENI. The DNA for the CDR3 is TGTGCCAGCTCAGCTAGCGTATACAATGAGCAGTTCTTC. Translated: CASSASVYNEQFF.